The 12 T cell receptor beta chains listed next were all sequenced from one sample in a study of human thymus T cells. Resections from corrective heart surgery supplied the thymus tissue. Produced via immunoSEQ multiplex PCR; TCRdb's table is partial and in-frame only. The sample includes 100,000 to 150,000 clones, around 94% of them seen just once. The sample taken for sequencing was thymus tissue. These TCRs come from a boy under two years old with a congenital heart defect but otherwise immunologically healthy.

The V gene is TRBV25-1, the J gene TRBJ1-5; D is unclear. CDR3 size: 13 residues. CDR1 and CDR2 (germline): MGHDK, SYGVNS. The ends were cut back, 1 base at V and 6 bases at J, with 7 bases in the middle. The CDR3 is CASSEFGVQPQHF. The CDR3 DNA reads TGTGCCAGCAGTGAATTTGGGGTTCAGCCCCAGCATTTT. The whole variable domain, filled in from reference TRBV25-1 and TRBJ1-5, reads EADIYQTPRYLVIGTGKKITLECSQTMGHDKMYWYQQDPGMELHLIHYSYGVNSTEKGDLSSESTVSRIRTEHFPLTLESARPSHTSQYLCASSEFGVQPQHFGDGTRLSIL.

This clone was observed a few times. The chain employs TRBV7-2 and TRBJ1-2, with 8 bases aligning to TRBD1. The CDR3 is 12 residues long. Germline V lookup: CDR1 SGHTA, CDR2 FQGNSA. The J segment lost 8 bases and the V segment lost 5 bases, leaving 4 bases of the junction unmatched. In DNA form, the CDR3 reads TGTGCCAGCAGCCTGGACAGGGAAGGCTACACCTTC. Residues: CASSLDREGYTF.

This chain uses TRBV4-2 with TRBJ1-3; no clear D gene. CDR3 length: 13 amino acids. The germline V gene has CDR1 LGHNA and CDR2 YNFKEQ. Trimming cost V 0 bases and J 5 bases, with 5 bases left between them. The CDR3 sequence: CASSQERRNTIYF. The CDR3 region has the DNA TGTGCCAGCAGCCAAGAGAGGAGAAACACCATATATTTT.

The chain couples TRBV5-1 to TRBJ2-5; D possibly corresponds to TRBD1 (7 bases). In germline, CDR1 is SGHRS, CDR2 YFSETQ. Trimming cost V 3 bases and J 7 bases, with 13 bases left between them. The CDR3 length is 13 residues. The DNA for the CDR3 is TGCGCCAGCAGCTCCCACAGGGGAGGGACCCAGTACTTC. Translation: CASSSHRGGTQYF.

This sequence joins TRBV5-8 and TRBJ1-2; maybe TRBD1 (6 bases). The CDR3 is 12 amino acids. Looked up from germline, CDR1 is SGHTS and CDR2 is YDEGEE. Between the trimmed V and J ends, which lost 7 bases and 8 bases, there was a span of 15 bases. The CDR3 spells CASLPGGWGYTF. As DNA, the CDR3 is TGTGCCAGCCTACCTGGGGGCTGGGGCTACACCTTC. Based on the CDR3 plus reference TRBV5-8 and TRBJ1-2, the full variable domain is EAGVTQSPTHLIKTRGQQATLRCSPISGHTSVYWYQQALGLGLQFLLWYDEGEERNRGNFPPRFSGRQFPNYSSELNVNALELEDSALYLCASLPGGWGYTFGSGTRLTVV.

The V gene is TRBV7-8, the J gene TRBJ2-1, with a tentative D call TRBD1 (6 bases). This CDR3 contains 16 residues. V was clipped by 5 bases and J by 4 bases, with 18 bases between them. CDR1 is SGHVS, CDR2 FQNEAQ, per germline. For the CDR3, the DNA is TGTGCCAGCAGCCTCGGACAGATTCTCACGTACAATGAGCAGTTCTTC. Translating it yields CASSLGQILTYNEQFF.

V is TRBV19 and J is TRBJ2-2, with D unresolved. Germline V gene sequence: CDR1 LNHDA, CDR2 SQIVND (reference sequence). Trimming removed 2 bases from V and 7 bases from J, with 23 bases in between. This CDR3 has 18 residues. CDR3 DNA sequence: TGTGCCAGTAGTATAAGATCTACCGGGCCACCATTGGTCGGGGAGCTGTTTTTT. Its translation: CASSIRSTGPPLVGELFF.

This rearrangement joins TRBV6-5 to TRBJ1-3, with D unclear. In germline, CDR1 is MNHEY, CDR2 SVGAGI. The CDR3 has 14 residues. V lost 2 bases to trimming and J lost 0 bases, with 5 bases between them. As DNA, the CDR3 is TGTGCCAGCAGTTACGAGGGCTCTGGAAACACCATATATTTT. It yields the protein CASSYEGSGNTIYF.

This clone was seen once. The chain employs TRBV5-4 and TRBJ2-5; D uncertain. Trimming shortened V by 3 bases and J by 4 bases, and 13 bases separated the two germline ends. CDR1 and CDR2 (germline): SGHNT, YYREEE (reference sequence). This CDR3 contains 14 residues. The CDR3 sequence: CASSYLPARETQYF. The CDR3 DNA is TGTGCCAGCAGCTATCTGCCAGCCCGAGAGACCCAGTACTTC.

The CDR3 sequence is CASSLRGAKDTQYF. CDR3 nucleotides: TGTGCCAGCAGCTTAAGGGGGGCCAAAGATACGCAGTATTTT. J is TRBJ2-3 and V is TRBV7-2; TRBD1 or TRBD2 may be the D gene (6 bases each). Germline V lookup: CDR1 SGHTA, CDR2 FQGNSA. The V end lost 2 bases, the J end lost 5 bases, and 11 bases lay between the germline ends. This CDR3 contains 14 residues.

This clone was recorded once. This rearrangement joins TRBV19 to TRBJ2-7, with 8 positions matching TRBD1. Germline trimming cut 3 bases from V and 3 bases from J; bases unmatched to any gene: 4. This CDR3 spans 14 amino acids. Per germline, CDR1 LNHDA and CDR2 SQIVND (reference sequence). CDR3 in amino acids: CASSIGRGRYEQYF. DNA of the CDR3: TGTGCCAGTAGTATTGGCAGGGGGCGCTACGAGCAGTACTTC.

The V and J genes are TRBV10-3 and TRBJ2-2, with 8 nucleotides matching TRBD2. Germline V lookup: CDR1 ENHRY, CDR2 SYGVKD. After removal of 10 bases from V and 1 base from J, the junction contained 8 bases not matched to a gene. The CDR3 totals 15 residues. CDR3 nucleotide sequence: TGTGCCACCAGGGGCGGGGGGATGAACACCGGGGAGCTGTTTTTT. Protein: CATRGGGMNTGELFF.